This section outlines one TCR beta chain sequence together with its context. Its specificity is not known. This CDR3 spans 15 amino acids. Per the germline V gene, CDR1 is SEHNR and CDR2 is FQNEAQ (reference sequence). V lost 5 bases and J 4 bases, leaving 15 bases between the germline ends. The time point: week 47, end of study. With topical imiquimod, each dose of the vaccine consisted of 300 ug of mutant IDH1 20-mer peptide. During weeks 1, 3, 5, 7, 11, 15, 19 and 23, patients received eight vaccinations. These data come from a study of a mutant IDH1 vaccine in newly diagnosed glioma. Overall study context: First vaccine doses came 4-6 weeks after radiotherapy alone, or with temozolomide cycles. Treatment recipients were about 60% male and around 40% female, and their mean age was around 40 years. Whole-study findings and limits: Pseudoprogression looked unconnected to shifts in top peripheral T cell clonotypes.

The assay was immunoSEQ multiplex PCR, and TCRdb's table has in-frame clones only and misses some. The sample has 20,000 to 30,000 clones, about four fifths seen once; the top ten hold 3.8%. This receptor was identified in a man in his forties or fifties with glioma. Some clones in this sample may be carry-over from other donors' samples. The material sequenced was PBMCs, taken from a glioma patient whose treatment included an IDH1 peptide vaccine. The chain recombines TRBV7-9 with TRBJ2-1, with D perhaps assigned TRBD1 or TRBD2 (7 bases each). CDR3 bases: TGTGCCAGCAGCATAGGGCAGGGGGGGTACAATGAGCAGTTCTTC. Protein sequence: CASSIGQGGYNEQFF.